This T cell receptor (beta chain) was identified in a study of T-cell memory formation after mild COVID-19. Study outcomes and limitations: Among clones peaking at day 37 in the second wave, SARS-CoV-2 specificity remained unconfirmed.

As to this clonotype: Its cognate antigen is unknown.

MiXCR, run by TCRdb on the 5' RACE reads, gives a single entry per CDR3 protein. The table includes 250,000 to 300,000 distinct CDR3 sequences, under 8.5% detected once. Trimming removed 6 bases from V and 9 bases from J; junction bases left unmatched: 6. This CDR3 comprises 11 residues. Germline CDR1 is DFQATT and CDR2 is SNEGSKA (reference sequence). This TCR derives from a man younger than 30 who had mild COVID-19 (a few samples of this study predate the infection). Cell type and time point are not known. V usage is TRBV20-1 and J usage is TRBJ2-7; 9 bases map to TRBD1. The sample consisted of PBMCs or a T cell subset sorted from them (not recorded which). CDR3 region: CSAEDRGLQYF. CDR3 in DNA: TGCAGTGCAGAGGACAGGGGCTTGCAGTACTTC.